The rows below give T cell receptor beta chains drawn from one sample of a study of shared clonotypes between healthy human individuals. Sequencing used immunoSEQ multiplex PCR; TCRdb keeps in-frame clones, though not all of them. The sample holds roughly 2.1 million clones, just over 90% seen once. The sequencing input was naive CD8+ T cells from PBMCs. The receptors originated from a young man in good health. Some clones in this sample may be carry-over from other donors' samples. Both conserved end residues are part of each CDR3. A D gene is named only where the DNA matches it firmly. Clone size is given for some rows only: seen once, a few or many times, or a class if the clone is expanded.

once	TRBJ1-4	.	TRBV29-1	CSVEGPFEPGGEKLFF	TGCAGCGTTGAAGGGCCTTTCGAACCTGGGGGTGAAAAACTGTTTTTT
.	TRBJ1-5	.	TRBV28	CASSQWAGSQPQHF	TGTGCCAGCAGCCAATGGGCGGGTTCACAGCCCCAGCATTTT
.	TRBJ2-1	.	TRBV6-5	CASSYGVAPNEQFF	TGTGCCAGCAGTTACGGGGTTGCCCCCAATGAGCAGTTCTTC
.	TRBJ2-1	TRBD2	TRBV10-1	CASSAERETHNEQFF	TGCGCCAGCAGTGCCGAGCGGGAGACCCACAATGAGCAGTTCTTC
.	TRBJ1-2	TRBD1	TRBV7-9	CASSHSGTGAYGYTF	TGTGCCAGCAGCCACTCCGGGACAGGGGCCTATGGCTACACCTTC
.	TRBJ1-1	.	TRBV18	CASSRPNGANTEAFF	TGTGCCAGCTCACGCCCAAACGGGGCGAACACTGAAGCTTTCTTT
.	TRBJ1-2	.	TRBV9	CASSVGGAPSNYGYTF	TGTGCCAGCAGCGTAGGTGGCGCCCCATCTAACTATGGCTACACCTTC
.	TRBJ2-6	TRBD1	TRBV28	CASMSPGQPLGANVLTF	TGTGCCAGCATGTCTCCGGGACAGCCTTTAGGGGCCAACGTCCTGACTTTC
.	TRBJ2-7	.	TRBV28	CASSLLWSDRGYEQYF	TGTGCCAGCAGTTTATTGTGGAGCGACCGAGGCTACGAGCAGTACTTC
.	TRBJ2-7	.	TRBV13	CASSLGPGSYEQYF	TGTGCCAGCAGCTTAGGTCCGGGGTCCTACGAGCAGTACTTC
.	TRBJ2-1	.	TRBV29-1	CSVELGREQFF	TGCAGCGTTGAATTAGGGAGGGAGCAGTTCTTC
.	TRBJ2-1	.	TRBV2	CARAGNVYNEQFF	TGTGCCAGGGCGGGAAATGTATACAATGAGCAGTTCTTC
.	TRBJ1-5	.	TRBV15	CATSRVQGSNQPQHF	TGTGCCACCAGCAGAGTTCAGGGCAGCAATCAGCCCCAGCATTTT
.	TRBJ2-7	TRBD2	TRBV7-6	CASSLAFAGGGTAEQYF	TGTGCCAGCAGCTTAGCTTTTGCGGGAGGAGGGACGGCCGAGCAGTACTTC
.	TRBJ2-1	.	TRBV9	CASSAPSSAESYNEQFF	TGTGCCAGCAGCGCCCCGAGTTCCGCAGAGTCCTACAATGAGCAGTTCTTC
once	TRBJ2-1	.	TRBV9	CASSVGDDEQFF	TGTGCCAGCAGCGTTGGCGATGATGAGCAGTTCTTC
.	TRBJ2-7	.	TRBV5-6	CASSLVGGRYEQYF	TGTGCCAGCAGCTTGGTGGGGGGACGGTACGAGCAGTACTTC
.	TRBJ2-3	TRBD1	TRBV5-1	CASSLMGQGAIDTQYF	TGCGCCAGCAGCCTGATGGGACAGGGGGCGATAGATACGCAGTATTTT
.	TRBJ2-2	TRBD1	TRBV6-6	CASSGTAPGELFF	TGTGCCAGCAGCGGGACAGCACCCGGGGAGCTGTTTTTT
once	TRBJ2-7	TRBD2	TRBV28	CASRGRLAGTTYEQYF	TGTGCCAGCAGGGGCCGGCTAGCGGGCACCACCTACGAGCAGTACTTC
.	TRBJ2-7	.	TRBV19	CASSIGGMDEQYF	TGTGCCAGTAGTATTGGGGGAATGGACGAGCAGTACTTC
.	TRBJ2-7	.	TRBV28	CASSLGTYEQYF	TGTGCCAGCAGTTTGGGAACCTACGAGCAGTACTTC
.	TRBJ1-5	.	TRBV2	CASSEAPGINQPQHF	TGTGCCAGCAGTGAAGCCCCAGGGATCAATCAGCCCCAGCATTTT
.	TRBJ1-1	.	TRBV21-1	CASSTTGLNTEAFF	TGTGCCAGCAGCACGACAGGGCTGAACACTGAAGCTTTCTTT
.	TRBJ2-5	TRBD1	TRBV29-1	CSVDGTDGETQYF	TGCAGCGTTGACGGGACAGACGGAGAGACCCAGTACTTC
.	TRBJ2-7	.	TRBV29-1	CSVEDLSGTGLYEQYF	TGCAGCGTTGAAGATTTATCAGGAACAGGGCTGTACGAGCAGTACTTC
.	TRBJ1-2	.	TRBV28	CASSSSDRIVYTF	TGTGCCAGCAGTTCTAGCGACAGGATTGTTTACACCTTC
.	TRBJ2-1	.	TRBV27	CASRLRGSPHNEQFF	TGTGCCAGCCGTCTTAGGGGGAGTCCCCACAATGAGCAGTTCTTC
once	TRBJ1-5	.	TRBV9	CASSVGQGNQPQHF	TGTGCCAGCAGCGTAGGCCAGGGAAATCAGCCCCAGCATTTT
.	TRBJ2-2	.	TRBV7-6	CATRPSNTGELFF	TGTGCCACCCGGCCCTCGAACACCGGGGAGCTGTTTTTT
few	TRBJ1-1	.	TRBV9	CASSPTENTEAFF	TGTGCCAGCAGTCCGACGGAGAACACTGAAGCTTTCTTT
.	TRBJ1-2	.	TRBV9	CASSGWSGTGLDWGYTF	TGTGCCAGCAGCGGTTGGAGTGGGACCGGACTAGACTGGGGCTACACCTTC
.	TRBJ1-2	TRBD1	TRBV15	CATHGGGAGGYTF	TGTGCCACCCACGGAGGGGGCGCGGGAGGCTACACCTTC
.	TRBJ2-1	TRBD2	TRBV6-6	CASSYLAGGHNEQFF	TGTGCCAGCAGTTACCTAGCGGGAGGGCACAATGAGCAGTTCTTC
.	TRBJ1-2	TRBD1	TRBV15	CATGTNLGQDGYTF	TGTGCCACTGGGACAAATCTCGGACAGGATGGCTACACCTTC
.	TRBJ1-1	TRBD1	TRBV9	CASSPIGRTGEGTEAFF	TGTGCCAGCAGCCCTATAGGTCGAACAGGGGAGGGCACTGAAGCTTTCTTT
few	TRBJ1-5	.	TRBV30	CAWSSSSNQPQHF	TGTGCCTGGAGTTCTAGCAGCAATCAGCCCCAGCATTTT
.	TRBJ2-7	TRBD2	TRBV7-9	CASSGRGLAVYEQYF	TGTGCCAGCAGCGGAAGGGGACTAGCGGTCTACGAGCAGTACTTC
.	TRBJ2-1	.	TRBV19	CASSIADNEQFF	TGTGCCAGTAGTATAGCAGACAATGAGCAGTTCTTC
.	TRBJ2-2	TRBD1	TRBV4-1	CASSQVQGDTGELFF	TGCGCCAGCAGCCAAGTCCAGGGGGACACCGGGGAGCTGTTTTTT
.	TRBJ1-4	TRBD1	TRBV28	CASSPDWTGNEKLFF	TGTGCCAGCAGCCCCGATTGGACAGGGAATGAAAAACTGTTTTTT
.	TRBJ2-3	.	TRBV28	CASSLPGDNGPPEYF	TGTGCCAGCAGTTTACCCGGTGACAATGGACCCCCGGAGTATTTT
.	TRBJ2-4	.	TRBV14	CASSQDSRDRAKNIQYF	TGTGCCAGCAGCCAAGATTCCCGGGACCGAGCCAAAAACATTCAGTACTTC
.	TRBJ1-1	.	TRBV4-1	CASSQELRTEAFF	TGCGCCAGCAGCCAAGAGTTAAGGACTGAAGCTTTCTTT
once	TRBJ2-2	.	TRBV9	CASSAASNTGELFF	TGTGCCAGCAGCGCAGCCTCGAACACCGGGGAGCTGTTTTTT
once	TRBJ2-7	TRBD2	TRBV4-1	CASSQPLAGVNEQYF	TGCGCCAGCAGCCAACCACTAGCGGGAGTTAACGAGCAGTACTTC